The source of this T cell receptor beta chain is a study of tumor-infiltrating lymphocytes in primary liver carcinoma. Across the whole study: Sample yields of productive TCRbeta reads, ranging from roughly 3.5 to 7.13 million, were similar across tissue types.

Notes on this clonotype: A read error may account for a junction end that differs from germline.

CDR3 length equals 15 residues. Germline lookup yields CDR1 MNHEY and CDR2 SVGAGI. Germline DNA was extracted too, while blood RNA derived from unsorted whole blood. Production of TCR beta cDNA used approximately 480 ng total RNA together with a constant-region primer. Researchers made the TCR beta libraries by running three nested multiplex PCR rounds with slightly modified ARM-PCR. Use of TRBV1-TRBV30 forward primers with a C-beta reverse primer characterized the first two PCR rounds, which lasted about 11 cycles each. TCRdb used MiXCR to reprocess the multiplex PCR reads, holding one entry per CDR3 protein. Found here are approximately 340,000 distinct CDR3 sequences, around 60% of them singletons; the top ten hold about 6.3%.

The specimen sequenced was peripheral blood. The chain carries TRBV6-5 and TRBJ2-7; possible D gene TRBD1, 5 bases. This clonotype was obtained from a man aged 40-49 years with primary liver carcinoma and hepatitis B virus infection. DNA for the CDR3: TGTTCCAGCAGTGGGTTGATAGGGGTTGAAAGCGAGCAGTACTTC. This gives the protein CSSSGLIGVESEQYF.